This T cell receptor beta chain was documented in a study of blood T cell repertoires in COVID-19. Study-wide context: There were acute and convalescent COVID-19 samples, and they came from the United States, Italy and Spain. Sample material is recorded as cDNA or gDNA derived from T cells, B-cell-depleted T cells, or PBMCs.

Per the germline V gene, CDR1 is SGHDN and CDR2 is FVKESK. With 1 base clipped from V and 5 bases from J, the junction kept 9 bases outside the gene matches. This CDR3 has 17 amino acids. Sequencing was performed with immunoSEQ multiplex PCR; in TCRdb, only in-frame clones are kept and a portion is missing. The sample shows roughly 230,000 clones, more than 65% of them seen only once. The rearrangement uses TRBV14 and TRBJ2-2; 8 bases fit TRBD1. This TCR was sampled from a man over 45 who had recovered from COVID-19. The sample comprised PBMCs or T cells enriched from blood (not recorded which). The CDR3 DNA follows: TGTGCCAGCAGCCAAGCAGGACAGGGTTTCGGGACCGGGGAGCTGTTTTTT. The encoded protein is CASSQAGQGFGTGELFF. Looking up the rest from reference TRBV14 and TRBJ2-2 gives the full variable domain: EAGVTQFPSHSVIEKGQTVTLRCDPISGHDNLYWYRRVMGKEIKFLLHFVKESKQDESGMPNNRFLAERTGGTYSTLKVQPAELEDSGVYFCASSQAGQGFGTGELFFGEGSRLTVL.